Listed below are T cell receptor beta chains from one sample, sequenced in a study of CD8 T cells in Susac syndrome. TCRdb reprocessed the immunoSEQ multiplex PCR reads via MiXCR and lists one record per CDR3 protein. The sample holds 95,000 to 150,000 distinct CDR3 sequences; 90% to 95% are singletons and the top ten take more than 0.09%. Sample: CD4+ T cells from PBMCs. All receptors derive from a human donor in good health. Each CDR3 is given with its conserved first and last residue. The D gene is left open where the match is weak. Clone size is shown for a subset of rows, as once, few, many or a class of expanded clone.

14	once	TRBV7-2	TRBJ2-2	.	TGTGCCAGCAGCTTAGCGCAGGGCAGCGGGGAGCTGTTTTTT	CASSLAQGSGELFF
15	.	TRBV2	TRBJ2-2	TRBD2	TGTGCCAGCAGTGAACTAGCGGGAGGGACCGGGGAGCTGTTTTTT	CASSELAGGTGELFF
16	.	TRBV6-5	TRBJ2-1	TRBD2	TGTGCCAGCAGTTACTCGTCAGCGGGAGGAAGGGTTGAGCAGTTCTTC	CASSYSSAGGRVEQFF
15	.	TRBV7-2	TRBJ2-2	.	TGTGCCAGCAGCCTGCGACAGACGAACACCGGGGAGCTGTTTTTT	CASSLRQTNTGELFF
14	.	TRBV27	TRBJ2-2	.	TGTGCCAGCAGTCCGGAACGGGTGGCCGGGGAGCTGTTTTTT	CASSPERVAGELFF
14	.	TRBV6-2/TRBV6-3	TRBJ1-6	.	TGTGCCAGCAGACACACCCGGATTAATTCACCCCTCCACTTT	CASRHTRINSPLHF
16	.	TRBV15	TRBJ2-2	TRBD2	TGTGCCACCAGCACCCTTAGCGGGAGGGTCACCGGGGAGCTGTTTTTT	CATSTLSGRVTGELFF
15	.	TRBV3-1	TRBJ1-1	.	TGTGCCAGCAGAGAACGGGACACCTGGAACACTGAAGCTTTCTTT	CASRERDTWNTEAFF
14	.	TRBV20-1	TRBJ1-5	.	TGCAGTGCGCGGCAGGGGTTTAACAATCAGCCCCAGCATTTT	CSARQGFNNQPQHF
15	.	TRBV7-3	TRBJ1-1	.	TGTGCCAGCAGCTTAACGGGGGTGGGGCGAACTGAAGCTTTCTTT	CASSLTGVGRTEAFF
17	.	TRBV6-2/TRBV6-3	TRBJ2-4	.	TGTGCCAGCCGACCCTCGGAGGGACGTAGATCCAAAAACATTCAGTACTTC	CASRPSEGRRSKNIQYF
16	.	TRBV12-3/TRBV12-4	TRBJ2-5	TRBD2	TGTGCCAGCAGTCTGGGACTAGCGGGAGTATCTGCGACCCAGTACTTC	CASSLGLAGVSATQYF
18	.	TRBV3-1	TRBJ2-7	TRBD2	TGTGCCAGCAGCCACCCCCCGGGACTAGCGGGAGTGGGTAACGAGCAGTACTTC	CASSHPPGLAGVGNEQYF
14	.	TRBV19	TRBJ2-3	TRBD2	TGTGCCACCCGCGAGAGTAGCGGGCGGGATACGCAGTATTTT	CATRESSGRDTQYF
15	.	TRBV6-5	TRBJ2-7	TRBD2	TGTGCCAGCAGGCCCCTCGAGCGGGGGTCCTACGAGCAGTACTTC	CASRPLERGSYEQYF
13	.	TRBV27	TRBJ1-1	.	TGTGCCAGCAGTTTGCCAGAGCCCACTGAAGCTTTCTTT	CASSLPEPTEAFF
14	.	TRBV25-1	TRBJ2-1	.	TGTGCCAGCAGTGATACAGGATCCTACAATGAGCAGTTCTTC	CASSDTGSYNEQFF
16	.	TRBV30	TRBJ2-3	TRBD2	TGTGCCTGGGGGGTAGCGGGGGGGCCCAGCACAGATACGCAGTATTTT	CAWGVAGGPSTDTQYF
15	.	TRBV5-4	TRBJ2-1	.	TGTGCCAGCAGTAATCCAGCGGCAGGGGGGAATGAGCAGTTCTTC	CASSNPAAGGNEQFF
14	.	TRBV2	TRBJ2-7	.	TGTGCCAGCAGTGAGTACGCGAGCATGGGAGAGCAGTACTTC	CASSEYASMGEQYF
15	.	TRBV19	TRBJ2-7	TRBD2	TGTGCCAGTAGTAACGCACTAGCGGGAATTGAGGAGCAGTACTTC	CASSNALAGIEEQYF
12	.	TRBV7-2	TRBJ2-7	.	TGTGCCAGCAGCTTAGACGCCGGCGAGCAGTACTTC	CASSLDAGEQYF
16	.	TRBV18	TRBJ2-1	.	TGTGCCAGCTCACGGCGGGCCGGGAGTTCCTACAATGAGCAGTTCTTC	CASSRRAGSSYNEQFF
16	.	TRBV4-1	TRBJ2-1	TRBD2	TGCGCCAGCAGCCAAGACCAACTAGCGGGACGTGGTGAGCAGTTCTTC	CASSQDQLAGRGEQFF
12	.	TRBV6-1	TRBJ2-5	.	TGTGCCAGCAGGGGCGCGCAAGAGACCCAGTACTTC	CASRGAQETQYF
14	.	TRBV2	TRBJ1-5	TRBD1	TGTGCCAGCAGTATCGACAGGGATGGTCAGCCCCAGCATTTT	CASSIDRDGQPQHF
14	.	TRBV3-1	TRBJ2-7	TRBD1	TGTGCCAGCAGCCAAGGACAGGGTGCCGACGAGCAGTACTTC	CASSQGQGADEQYF
14	.	TRBV29-1	TRBJ2-1	.	TGCAGCGTCCCACGAGACAGAGGGTACAATGAGCAGTTCTTC	CSVPRDRGYNEQFF
17	once	TRBV7-8	TRBJ2-2	TRBD2	TGTGCCAGCAGCCCATTGACTAGCGGGAGAAGAACCGGGGAGCTGTTTTTT	CASSPLTSGRRTGELFF
16	.	TRBV7-6	TRBJ1-2	TRBD1	TGTGCCAGCAGCTTAGGGGCGACAGGGTATGACGGAGGCTACACCTTC	CASSLGATGYDGGYTF
15	.	TRBV7-2	TRBJ1-1	.	TGTGCCAGCAGCTTATTATCCCCAATGGGGACTGAAGCTTTCTTT	CASSLLSPMGTEAFF
16	.	TRBV3-1	TRBJ1-5	TRBD1	TGTGCCAGCAGCCAAGCTGGGACAGGGGGCAATCAGCCCCAGCATTTT	CASSQAGTGGNQPQHF
14	.	TRBV18	TRBJ2-5	TRBD1	TGTGCCAGCTCACCACCCGACAGGGAAGAGACCCAGTACTTC	CASSPPDREETQYF
13	.	TRBV9	TRBJ2-2	.	TGTGCCAGCAGCGGCGCAAAAACCGGGGAGCTGTTTTTT	CASSGAKTGELFF
11	.	TRBV30	TRBJ2-7	.	TGTGCCTGGAGTGTAGGTTACGAGCAGTACTTC	CAWSVGYEQYF
17	.	TRBV9	TRBJ2-5	TRBD2	TGTGCCAGCAGCGTAGTCCCTAGCGGGAGAGGAGTAGAGACCCAGTACTTC	CASSVVPSGRGVETQYF
15	.	TRBV30	TRBJ2-2	TRBD2	TGTGCCTTAGATGGGACTAGCGTAAACACCGGGGAGCTGTTTTTT	CALDGTSVNTGELFF
15	.	TRBV19	TRBJ2-2	.	TGTGCCAGTAGTATAAGGGGGGCGAACACCGGGGAGCTGTTTTTT	CASSIRGANTGELFF
15	once	TRBV7-2	TRBJ1-2	TRBD1	TGTGCCAGCAGCTTAGCCCCAAACAGGGGCTATGGCTACACCTTC	CASSLAPNRGYGYTF
12	.	TRBV29-1	TRBJ2-5	.	TGCAGCGCCCGGACTGGGGACGAGACCCAGTACTTC	CSARTGDETQYF
15	.	TRBV20-1	TRBJ2-7	TRBD1	TGCAGTGCTACGGGCGGTGAACAGGGGGCTGTCGAGCAGTACTTC	CSATGGEQGAVEQYF
14	.	TRBV20-1	TRBJ2-3	.	TGCAGTCACCTAGGGGGGGCCACCACAGATACGCAGTATTTT	CSHLGGATTDTQYF
12	.	TRBV29-1	TRBJ2-5	.	TGCAGCGCTCGTCGGTCAAAAGAGACCCAGTACTTC	CSARRSKETQYF
14	.	TRBV2	TRBJ2-7	.	TGTGCCAGCAGTGCTGGGACATCTTCCTACGAGCAGTACTTC	CASSAGTSSYEQYF
13	.	TRBV7-9	TRBJ2-1	.	TGTGCCAGCAGCTTCGTTGATTACAATGAGCAGTTCTTC	CASSFVDYNEQFF
15	.	TRBV12-3/TRBV12-4	TRBJ2-1	TRBD1	TGTGCCAGCAGGCCAGGACAGGGGGCATACAATGAGCAGTTCTTC	CASRPGQGAYNEQFF
13	.	TRBV30	TRBJ2-4	TRBD2	TGTGCCTGGAGTGTACCGGGAGGGAACATTCAGTACTTC	CAWSVPGGNIQYF
14	.	TRBV7-2	TRBJ1-3	.	TGTGCCAGCAGCTCTTTTGGCTCTGGAAACACCATATATTTT	CASSSFGSGNTIYF
16	.	TRBV5-1	TRBJ1-3	TRBD1	TGCGCCAGCAGCTGGGAAACAGGGGGCACGGGAAACACCATATATTTT	CASSWETGGTGNTIYF
11	.	TRBV20-1	TRBJ2-7	.	TGCAGTGGGGGCTCTTCCTACGAGCAGTACTTC	CSGGSSYEQYF
16	.	TRBV7-9	TRBJ2-1	.	TGTGCCAGCAGCTTAAAGTTGGCCAGTTACTACAATGAGCAGTTCTTC	CASSLKLASYYNEQFF